The entry below describes one TCR beta chain. Antigen: not known. This specimen comes from a study of a mutant IDH1 vaccine in newly diagnosed glioma. Study information: The first vaccination came 4-6 weeks after radiotherapy alone, or with temozolomide cycles.

Study-wide points: Around 92% of patients showed vaccine-induced immune responses across multiple MHC alleles.

Clones were sequenced by immunoSEQ multiplex PCR, and TCRdb holds only the in-frame ones, with some missing. The repertoire has approximately 60,000 clones, about 81% of them found once; the top ten carry 6.5% to 9.5%. Indicated time point: week 23, last vaccination. All doses held 300 ug of mutant IDH1 20-mer peptide, with topical imiquimod. Germline V gene data show CDR1 as SGHKS and CDR2 as YYEKEE (reference sequence). The ends were cut back, 4 bases at V and 1 base at J, with 14 bases in the middle. The CDR3 length is 15 residues. V gene TRBV5-5 combines with J gene TRBJ1-2; tentative D call: TRBD1 (5 bases). Here the sequenced sample was PBMCs, taken from a glioma patient whose treatment included an IDH1 peptide vaccine. This TCR derives from a middle-aged woman with glioma. Some clones in this sample may be carry-over from other donors' samples. DNA of the CDR3: TGTGCCAGCAGCGGGGGACTTTTCTTTAACTATGGCTACACCTTC. It yields the protein CASSGGLFFNYGYTF.